This T cell receptor (beta chain) was found in a study of control samples from healthy donors and cancer patients. Sequencing was performed with immunoSEQ multiplex PCR; in TCRdb, only in-frame clones are kept and a portion is missing. The sample has under 90,000 clones, over 80% seen once. From germline, CDR1 is SGDLS and CDR2 YYNGEE. The CDR3 consists of 13 residues. With 7 bases removed from V and 4 bases from J, the gap between germline ends came to 12 bases. The V gene is TRBV9, the J gene TRBJ1-5; tentative D call: TRBD1 (5 bases). The sequencing sample was made of blood. The origin of this receptor is a woman aged 60-70 years in good health. This CDR3 is CASGLGGNQPQHF. The CDR3 bases are TGTGCCAGCGGGCTGGGGGGGAATCAGCCCCAGCATTTT.